Sequencing of this T cell receptor beta chain was carried out in a study of shared clonotypes between healthy human individuals. Whole-study findings and limits: Compared with memory subsets, naive subsets generally had larger estimated richness.

Repertoires were generated with immunoSEQ multiplex PCR, while TCRdb's copy carries only in-frame clones and drops some. The sample records hundreds of thousands of clones, roughly 84% being singletons. CDR1 SNHLY and CDR2 FYNNEI come from the germline V gene. This CDR3 has 16 amino acids. The trim removed 5 bases at V and 4 bases at J, leaving 10 bases unmatched. Concerning this clone: Its antigen remains unidentified.

The J gene is TRBJ2-1, the V gene TRBV2; 8 nucleotides match TRBD1. The sample was memory CD8+ T cells sorted from blood. Regarding subset: CD45RO+ cells pooled with CCR7-negative TemRA cells. The clonotype originates from a man younger than 35 in good health. CDR3 DNA: TGTGCCAGCAGTCTTACGACAGGGGCCATATACAATGAGCAGTTCTTC. It yields the protein CASSLTTGAIYNEQFF.